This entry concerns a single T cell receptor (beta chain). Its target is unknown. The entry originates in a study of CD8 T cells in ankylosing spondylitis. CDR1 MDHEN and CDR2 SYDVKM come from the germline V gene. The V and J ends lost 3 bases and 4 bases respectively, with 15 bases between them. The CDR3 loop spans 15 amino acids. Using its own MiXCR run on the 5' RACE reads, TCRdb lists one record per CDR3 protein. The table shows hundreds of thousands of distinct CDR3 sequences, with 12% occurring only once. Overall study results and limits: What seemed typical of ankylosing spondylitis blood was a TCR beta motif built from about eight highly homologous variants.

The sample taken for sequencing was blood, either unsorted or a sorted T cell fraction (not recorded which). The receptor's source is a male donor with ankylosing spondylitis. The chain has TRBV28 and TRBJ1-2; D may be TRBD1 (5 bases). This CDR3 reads CASSLGTVRFYGYTF. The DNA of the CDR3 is TGTGCCAGCAGTTTGGGGACTGTTCGATTCTATGGCTACACCTTC.